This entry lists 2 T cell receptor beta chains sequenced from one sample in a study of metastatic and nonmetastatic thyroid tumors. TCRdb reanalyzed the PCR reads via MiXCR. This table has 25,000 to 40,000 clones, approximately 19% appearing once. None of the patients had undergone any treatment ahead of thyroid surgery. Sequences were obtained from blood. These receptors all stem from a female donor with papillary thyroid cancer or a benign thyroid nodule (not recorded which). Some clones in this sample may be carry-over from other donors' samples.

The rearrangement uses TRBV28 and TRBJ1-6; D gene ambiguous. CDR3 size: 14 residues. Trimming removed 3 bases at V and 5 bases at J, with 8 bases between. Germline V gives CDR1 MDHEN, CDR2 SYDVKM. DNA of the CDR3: TGTGCCAGCAGTTTCGCACACAATAATTCACCCCTCCACTTT. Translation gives CASSFAHNNSPLHF.

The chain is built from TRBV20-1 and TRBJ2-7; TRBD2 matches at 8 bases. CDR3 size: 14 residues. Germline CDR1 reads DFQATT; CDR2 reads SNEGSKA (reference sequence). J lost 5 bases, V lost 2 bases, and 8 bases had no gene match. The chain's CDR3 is CSARSAGGGHEQYF. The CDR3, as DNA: TGCAGTGCTAGAAGTGCGGGAGGAGGGCACGAGCAGTACTTC.